This T cell receptor (beta chain) is drawn from a study of blood T cell repertoires in COVID-19. At the level of the study: The study drew acute and convalescent COVID-19 samples from the United States, Italy and Spain. In each case, the material was cDNA or gDNA derived from T cells, B-cell-depleted T cells, or PBMCs.

The assay was immunoSEQ multiplex PCR, and TCRdb's table has in-frame clones only and misses some. The data hold more than 65,000 clones, with around 87% observed a single time. This clone was counted once. Looked up from germline, CDR1 is MGHRA and CDR2 is YSYEKL. Trimming at V came to 9 bases and at J to 2 bases, leaving 7 bases not matched to a gene. This CDR3 has 14 residues. This chain joins TRBV4-1 and TRBJ2-7; TRBD1 matches 10 bases. The clonotype was recovered from a man over 45 with active COVID-19. The sequenced sample consisted of peripheral blood. The CDR3 loop is CASTSTGGTYEQYF. In nucleotides, the CDR3 is TGCGCCAGTACGTCGACAGGGGGCACCTACGAGCAGTACTTC.